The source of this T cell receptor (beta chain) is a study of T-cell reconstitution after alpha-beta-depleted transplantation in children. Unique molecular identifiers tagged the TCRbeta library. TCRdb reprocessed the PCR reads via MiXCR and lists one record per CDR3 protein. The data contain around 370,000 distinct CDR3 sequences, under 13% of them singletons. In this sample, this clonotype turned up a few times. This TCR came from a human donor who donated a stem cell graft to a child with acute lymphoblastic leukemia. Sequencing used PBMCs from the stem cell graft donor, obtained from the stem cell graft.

This CDR3 reads CASRSKAAGKDTQYF. CDR3 in DNA: TGTGCCAGCAGGTCTAAGGCGGCGGGAAAAGATACGCAGTATTTT. The chain links TRBV7-9 to TRBJ2-3, with D possibly TRBD2 on 6 matching bases. Germline assignment: CDR1 SEHNR and CDR2 FQNEAQ (reference sequence). The CDR3 sequence is 15 residues long. Trimming pared 6 bases from V and 5 bases from J, leaving 18 bases between.